This T cell receptor (beta chain) originates from a study of cytomegalovirus exposure and HLA in healthy donors. Findings and caveats of the study: In a later analysis, several top co-occurrence clusters appeared linked to parvovirus B19, influenza, CMV and Epstein-Barr virus. Rarity held for most TCR sequences, but there were some public TCRs that occurred in many donors.

PCR used 60 Vbeta primers and 13 Jbeta primers. TCRdb's copy holds only in-frame clones and misses some; the assay was immunoSEQ multiplex PCR. The data contain around 120,000 clones, approximately 80% of them singletons. CDR1 and CDR2 (germline): SEHNR, FQNEAQ (reference sequence). The CDR3 consists of 15 residues. V was clipped by 4 bases and J by 0 bases; unmatched bases: 3. CMV serostatus was not recorded for this donor. Concerning this clone itself: As yet, its antigen is unknown.

The receptor's source is a human donor in good health. The chain carries TRBV7-9 and TRBJ1-3, with 7 bases lining up with TRBD1. The source material was PBMCs. The CDR3 spells CASSSGQNSGNTIYF. Written as DNA, the CDR3 is TGTGCCAGCAGCTCGGGACAGAACTCTGGAAACACCATATATTTT.